A selection of T cell receptor beta chains follows, all from one sample in a study of PD-L1 blockade in urothelial cancer. Some clones are missing from TCRdb's copy, which holds only in-frame ones; the method was immunoSEQ multiplex PCR. This table holds over 100,000 clones, around 93% found once. Here the sequenced sample was PBMCs, taken around atezolizumab (anti-PD-L1) treatment. These TCRs come from a man in his sixties with urothelial cancer. CDR3s include the opening cysteine and the closing phenylalanine or tryptophan. The D gene is left open where the match is weak. Size values are once, few and many counts, or a class for expanded clones, and some rows have none.

CDR3nt,CDR3aa,abundance,j_gene,v_gene,len,d_gene
TGTGCCAGCAGCTTAGGACAGGGACCCTACAATGAGCAGTTCTTC,CASSLGQGPYNEQFF,-,TRBJ2-1,TRBV7-8,15,TRBD1
TGTGCCAGCAGCATCCGACTGCTAGCGAGCTCCTACGAGCAGTACTTC,CASSIRLLASSYEQYF,-,TRBJ2-7,TRBV11-2,16,-
TGTGCCAGCTCCGGACAGGGGGATTCATCCTACGAGCAGTACTTC,CASSGQGDSSYEQYF,-,TRBJ2-7,TRBV18,15,TRBD1
TGTGCCAGCAGCTTAGGGGCCGGGGCCAACGTCCTGACTTTC,CASSLGAGANVLTF,-,TRBJ2-6,TRBV7-2,14,-
TGTGCCAGCAGGAGGGAGGTTAAGTCAGATACGCAGTATTTT,CASRREVKSDTQYF,-,TRBJ2-3,TRBV6-5,14,-
TGTGCCATCAGTGACGCTGTTGGCAGGGGGCTTCTCTATGGCTACACCTTC,CAISDAVGRGLLYGYTF,-,TRBJ1-2,TRBV10-3,17,TRBD1
TGTGCCAGCAGCTTTGACAGGGGGCTGAACACCATATATTTT,CASSFDRGLNTIYF,-,TRBJ1-3,TRBV5-4,14,TRBD1
TGCAGCGTTGAAGCCACCGGACTAGCGGCTAGCACAGATACGCAGTATTTT,CSVEATGLAASTDTQYF,-,TRBJ2-3,TRBV29-1,17,TRBD2
TGTGCCAGCAGCTTAGCCAGGGTAAGGTATGGCTACACCTTC,CASSLARVRYGYTF,few,TRBJ1-2,TRBV7-3,14,-
TGTGCCAGCAGTTTTCGTGCGGGACCTGAAGCTTTCTTT,CASSFRAGPEAFF,once,TRBJ1-1,TRBV27,13,-
TGTGCCAGCAGCACAGTGAACACTGAAGCTTTCTTT,CASSTVNTEAFF,-,TRBJ1-1,TRBV27,12,-
TGTGCCAGCAGCTATCGGGGGGGGCCGTCGTACGAGCAGTACTTC,CASSYRGGPSYEQYF,-,TRBJ2-7,TRBV7-2,15,TRBD2
TGTGCCAGCAGCGCGACTAGCGGGACTAGCACAGATACGCAGTATTTT,CASSATSGTSTDTQYF,-,TRBJ2-3,TRBV9,16,TRBD2
TGTGCCAGCAGCAACGGACTGGCCCAAGAGACCCAGTACTTC,CASSNGLAQETQYF,-,TRBJ2-5,TRBV11-1,14,-
TGTGCCAGCAGTTTATGGGCTGGGCAGGGAAGGTTGAAAGATACGCAGTATTTT,CASSLWAGQGRLKDTQYF,-,TRBJ2-3,TRBV28,18,-
TGTGCCAGCAGCGCCAGACAGGGGAGCTCAGATACGCAGTATTTT,CASSARQGSSDTQYF,-,TRBJ2-3,TRBV9,15,TRBD1
TGTGCCAGCAGCTTGATATGGACAGGGGGCCCATATTACGAGCAGTACTTC,CASSLIWTGGPYYEQYF,once,TRBJ2-7,TRBV21-1,17,-
TGTGCCAGCAGTTATGGGACAGGGGAAGAGACCCAGTACTTC,CASSYGTGEETQYF,-,TRBJ2-5,TRBV2,14,TRBD1
TGTGCCAGCAGCTTGGCGTCTGCGGGAGTCGGTTACGAGCAGTACTTC,CASSLASAGVGYEQYF,-,TRBJ2-7,TRBV5-6,16,TRBD2
TGCGCCAGCAGCCAAGATATCCCTAGCGGGAGCCATGAGCAGTTCTTC,CASSQDIPSGSHEQFF,once,TRBJ2-1,TRBV4-3,16,TRBD2
TGTGCCAGCAGTCCCCTGACTAGCGGAAACACCGGGGAGCTGTTTTTT,CASSPLTSGNTGELFF,-,TRBJ2-2,TRBV6-6,16,TRBD2
TGCGCCAGCAGCTTTAGAAGCACAGATACGCAGTATTTT,CASSFRSTDTQYF,once,TRBJ2-3,TRBV5-1,13,-
TGTGCCATCAGTGACCTACAGGGGGCCTACGAGCAGTACTTC,CAISDLQGAYEQYF,-,TRBJ2-7,TRBV10-3,14,TRBD1
TGTGCCAGCTCACCATCAGGGGATCGTGGCTACACCTTC,CASSPSGDRGYTF,-,TRBJ1-2,TRBV18,13,-
TGTGCCACCAGCAGACGGACAGGGAACACCGGGGAGCTGTTTTTT,CATSRRTGNTGELFF,-,TRBJ2-2,TRBV15,15,TRBD1
TGTGCCAGCTCTTCGGGACTAGCGGGAGTGTCCGGGGAGCTGTTTTTT,CASSSGLAGVSGELFF,once,TRBJ2-2,TRBV18,16,TRBD2
TGTGCCAGCAGCTTAGGGGCGAGTAGCGGGGATACGCAGTATTTT,CASSLGASSGDTQYF,-,TRBJ2-3,TRBV7-2,15,TRBD2
TGCGCCAGCAGCCAAGGGGCGGGAGGTACAGATACGCAGTATTTT,CASSQGAGGTDTQYF,-,TRBJ2-3,TRBV4-3,15,TRBD2
TGTGCCAGCAGCGACCCGGACTACCCGGGAACCGGGGAGCTGTTTTTT,CASSDPDYPGTGELFF,-,TRBJ2-2,TRBV2,16,-
TGTGCCAGCAGCCAAGATAAGAGCTCCTACGAGCAGTACTTC,CASSQDKSSYEQYF,-,TRBJ2-7,TRBV4-2,14,-
TGTGCCAGTAGACCTTCAACAGGGGGGTCCTTCACAGATACGCAGTATTTT,CASRPSTGGSFTDTQYF,-,TRBJ2-3,TRBV19,17,TRBD1
TGTGCCAGCAGTGAGAGTTGGGAGCAGTTCTTC,CASSESWEQFF,-,TRBJ2-1,TRBV2,11,-
TGTGCCAGTGGTTTCCAGGCATTAGATAATTCACCCCTCCACTTT,CASGFQALDNSPLHF,-,TRBJ1-6,TRBV19,15,-
TGTGCCAGCAGCAAAGCAAAGGCCCCGGAGGGCAATCAGCCCCAGCATTTT,CASSKAKAPEGNQPQHF,-,TRBJ1-5,TRBV21-1,17,-
TGTGCCAGTAGTGCAAACAGGGGGCTCGGCTATGGCTACACCTTC,CASSANRGLGYGYTF,-,TRBJ1-2,TRBV19,15,TRBD1
TGCAGCGTTGGTCCCTTAGCGGGAGCGTACTACAATGAGCAGTTCTTC,CSVGPLAGAYYNEQFF,-,TRBJ2-1,TRBV29-1,16,TRBD2
TGTGCCTGGAGTGTATTGGGGGGCACCGGGGAGCTGTTTTTT,CAWSVLGGTGELFF,-,TRBJ2-2,TRBV30,14,-
TGTGCCAGCAAACAGGGGTCGTCGGAGACCCAGTACTTC,CASKQGSSETQYF,-,TRBJ2-5,TRBV6-1,13,TRBD1
TGTGCCAGCAGCGTACTAACCGGGACAGATTACAATGAGCAGTTCTTC,CASSVLTGTDYNEQFF,-,TRBJ2-1,TRBV9,16,TRBD1
TGTGCCAGCAGTGAAGGACAGACAACTAACTATGGCTACACCTTC,CASSEGQTTNYGYTF,few,TRBJ1-2,TRBV2,15,-
TGTGCCATCGGAGGTCCAGCCGGAACTTTCTTT,CAIGGPAGTFF,-,TRBJ1-1,TRBV6-5,11,-
TGTGCCAGCAGCTCCAAGAGCATAGCGGGGGGCGGGAACGAGCAGTACTTC,CASSSKSIAGGGNEQYF,-,TRBJ2-7,TRBV5-4,17,TRBD2
TGCGCCAGCAGCTTGATGCCAGGGGAGGGAAATGAGCAGTTCTTC,CASSLMPGEGNEQFF,-,TRBJ2-1,TRBV5-1,15,-
TGTGCCAGCAGTCTCCAAGGGGGGAACACTGAAGCTTTCTTT,CASSLQGGNTEAFF,once,TRBJ1-1,TRBV7-9,14,-
TGTGCCAGCAGCCTCCCTAGGAGTCTATATGGCTACACCTTC,CASSLPRSLYGYTF,-,TRBJ1-2,TRBV7-3,14,-
TGCGCCAGCAGCCAAGATCAGGCCGGCTACACCTTC,CASSQDQAGYTF,-,TRBJ1-2,TRBV4-3,12,-
TGTGCCAGCAAGGACAGGGGGGGATACGAGCAGTACTTC,CASKDRGGYEQYF,-,TRBJ2-7,TRBV2,13,TRBD1
TGCGCCAGCAGTGAGTCTCGAGGGAGAATGGGCAATGAGCAGTTCTTC,CASSESRGRMGNEQFF,-,TRBJ2-1,TRBV10-2,16,-